The T cell receptor (beta chain) described here comes from a study of shared clonotypes between healthy human individuals. Background on the study: Ranging from 18 to 49 in age, donors were a couple of women and a few men.

Genomic DNA (from each subset) was split evenly across several immunoSEQ plates. Repertoires were generated with immunoSEQ multiplex PCR, while TCRdb's copy carries only in-frame clones and drops some. The data contain more than 850,000 clones, 78% of them singletons. The healthy adult donors were HIV-negative and reported no recent acute infections or vaccinations. Trimming took off 10 bases at V and 5 bases at J, with 24 bases between the two ends. CDR1 is MNHNY, CDR2 SVGAGI, per germline (reference sequence). This CDR3 is built from 16 residues. The J gene is TRBJ2-1, the V gene TRBV6-6; TRBD1 is a possible D gene (6 bases). The receptor was isolated from a man younger than 35 in good health. Some clones in this sample may be carry-over from other donors' samples. The specimen sequenced was memory CD4+ T cells from PBMCs. Subset of the sample: CD45RA-negative fraction. DNA for the CDR3: TGTGCCACCTTACCCAGTTGGGCAGGGGCCCACAATGAGCAGTTCTTC. Translation gives CATLPSWAGAHNEQFF.